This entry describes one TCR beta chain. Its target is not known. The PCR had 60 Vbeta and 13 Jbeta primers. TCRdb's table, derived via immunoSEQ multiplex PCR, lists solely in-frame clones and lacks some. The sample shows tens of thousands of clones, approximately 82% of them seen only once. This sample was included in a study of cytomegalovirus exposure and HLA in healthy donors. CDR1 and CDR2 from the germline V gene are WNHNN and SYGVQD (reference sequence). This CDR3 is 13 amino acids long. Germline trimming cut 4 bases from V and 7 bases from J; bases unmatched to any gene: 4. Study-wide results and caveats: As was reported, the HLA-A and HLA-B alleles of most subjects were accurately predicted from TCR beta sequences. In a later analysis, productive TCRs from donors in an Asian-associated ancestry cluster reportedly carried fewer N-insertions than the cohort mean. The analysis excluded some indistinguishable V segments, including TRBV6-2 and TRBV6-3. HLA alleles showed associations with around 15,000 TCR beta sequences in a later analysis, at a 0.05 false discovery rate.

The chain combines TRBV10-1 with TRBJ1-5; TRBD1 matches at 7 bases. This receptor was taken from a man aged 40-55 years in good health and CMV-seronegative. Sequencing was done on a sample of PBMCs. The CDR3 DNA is TGCGCCAGCAGTGCGACAGGGCAGCAGCCCCAGCATTTT. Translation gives CASSATGQQPQHF.